This T cell receptor (beta chain) appears in the sequencing data of a study of blood T cells in healthy people across ages. Study-wide results and limits: The CMV status of each donor remained undetermined, and this could have confounded shifts in expanded clonotypes.

Donors gave roughly 9.1 milliliters of peripheral blood apiece. RNA extraction gave at least 5 micrograms of total RNA per sample. This clonotype came up a few times. Its cognate antigen is unknown. This CDR3 is built from 11 residues. V was pared by 6 bases and J by 6 bases, with 6 bases between. Germline V lookup: CDR1 MNHEY, CDR2 SMNVEV (reference sequence). Alongside a J-beta primer mix, a sample-barcoded 5' primer served in a second PCR lasting 7 to 11 cycles. TCRdb called the 5' RACE reads again in MiXCR, with one record for every CDR3 protein. The sample shows hundreds of thousands of distinct CDR3 sequences, roughly 43% of them seen only once.

The receptor was derived from a man aged 25 to 45 in good health. Specimen: blood. This chain uses TRBV27 with TRBJ2-4; D remains unclear. Written as DNA, the CDR3 is TGTGCCAGCAGAGCACTAAACATTCAGTACTTC. Translation: CASRALNIQYF.